The source of this TCR beta chain is a study of control samples from healthy donors and cancer patients. The CDR3 covers 17 residues. The V gene's germline CDR1 is MGHRA and CDR2 YSYEKL. The ends were cut back, 6 bases at V and 0 bases at J, with 20 bases in the middle. Assay used: immunoSEQ multiplex PCR; TCRdb lists only in-frame clones, some missing. The table shows approximately 89,000 clones, with 70% to 90% occurring only once. The sample consisted of blood. V is TRBV4-1 and J is TRBJ1-2; D is ambiguous. The receptor's source is a man in his fifties or sixties in good health. The CDR3 here is CASRSPGRTTTNYGYTF. For the CDR3, the DNA is TGCGCCAGCAGAAGTCCGGGCAGGACTACAACTAACTATGGCTACACCTTC.